This T cell receptor (beta chain) is drawn from a study of T cell repertoires in cytomegalovirus infection. CDR3 length: 15 amino acids. V lost 3 bases and J lost 6; bases outside the gene matches: 4. CDR1 is LNHDA and CDR2 is SQIVND in the germline V gene (reference sequence). MiXCR, applied by TCRdb to the reads, yields one record per CDR3 protein. Among 750,000 to 900,000 distinct CDR3 sequences listed, about 27% were seen once. This clonotype was seen a handful of times. The antigen is unknown. The sample here was cultured CD8+ T cells from PBMCs, taken from culture after CMV antigen stimulation. The origin of this receptor is a human donor in good health (CMV status not recorded). Some clones in this sample may be carry-over from other donors' samples. The chain has TRBV19 and TRBJ1-5; 11 positions match TRBD1. The CDR3 is CASSIEDRGPQPQHF. The CDR3, as DNA: TGTGCCAGTAGTATTGAGGACAGGGGGCCTCAGCCCCAGCATTTT.